This TCR beta chain was found in a study of shared clonotypes between healthy human individuals. Study as a whole: Donors consisted of a couple of women and a few men between 18 and 49. Findings and limits, study-wide: A generally larger estimated richness was seen in naive subsets than in memory subsets.

This table comes from immunoSEQ multiplex PCR, and its TCRdb copy is limited to in-frame clones, with some not included. The sample holds approximately 1,000,000 clones; approximately 78% are singletons and the top ten take 0.5% to 0.6%. Germline CDR1 MGHRA, CDR2 YSYEKL. Unmatched junction bases numbered 9, after V lost 2 bases and J lost 3 bases. The CDR3 runs to 17 residues. Details on this clone: The antigen remains unidentified.

The V gene is TRBV4-1, the J gene TRBJ2-3; the match to TRBD2 covers 9 bases. The clonotype originates from a man between 18 and 29 years old in good health. Some clones in this sample may be carry-over from other donors' samples. Sequencing was performed on memory CD4+ T cells from PBMCs. Noted subset: CD45RA-negative fraction. Here the CDR3 reads CASSQPRLAARTDTQYF. CDR3 DNA sequence: TGCGCCAGCAGCCAACCGAGACTAGCGGCCAGGACAGATACGCAGTATTTT.